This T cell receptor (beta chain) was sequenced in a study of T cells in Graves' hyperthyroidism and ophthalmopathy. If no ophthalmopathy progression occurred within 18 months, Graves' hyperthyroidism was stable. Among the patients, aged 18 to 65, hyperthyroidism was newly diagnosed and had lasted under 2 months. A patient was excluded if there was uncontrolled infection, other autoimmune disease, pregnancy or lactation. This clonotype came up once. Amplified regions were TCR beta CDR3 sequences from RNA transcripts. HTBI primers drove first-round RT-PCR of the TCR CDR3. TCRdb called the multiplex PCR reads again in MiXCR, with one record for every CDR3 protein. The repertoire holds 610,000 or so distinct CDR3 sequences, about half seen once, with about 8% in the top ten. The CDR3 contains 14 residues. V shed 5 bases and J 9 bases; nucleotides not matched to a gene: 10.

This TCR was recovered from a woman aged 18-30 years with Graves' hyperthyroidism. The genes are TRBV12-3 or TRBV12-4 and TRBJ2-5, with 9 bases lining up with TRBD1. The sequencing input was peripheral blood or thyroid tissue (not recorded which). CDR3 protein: CASSHGTGSQPQYF. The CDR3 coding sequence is TGTGCCAGCAGTCACGGGACAGGGAGTCAGCCCCAGTACTTC.